This record covers a single T cell receptor (beta chain). Repertoires were generated with immunoSEQ multiplex PCR, while TCRdb's copy carries only in-frame clones and drops some. The sample carries 90,000 to 100,000 clones, about 92% recorded once. This CDR3 region has 14 residues. Germline V gene lookup returns CDR1 LNHDA and CDR2 SQIVND (reference sequence). V lost 8 bases to trimming and J lost 13 bases; unmatched junction nucleotides: 16. The data were taken from a study of T cell changes during pregnancy in multiple sclerosis. The genes are TRBV19 and TRBJ2-2; 7 bases align to TRBD1. The receptor comes from a female donor in good health, enrolled as a control in a pregnancy study. The sample consisted of peripheral blood, taken after pregnancy. In DNA, the CDR3 is TGTGCCAGTTCAACGGACAGGCGCGGAGCGTGGCTGTTTTTT. Translated: CASSTDRRGAWLFF.